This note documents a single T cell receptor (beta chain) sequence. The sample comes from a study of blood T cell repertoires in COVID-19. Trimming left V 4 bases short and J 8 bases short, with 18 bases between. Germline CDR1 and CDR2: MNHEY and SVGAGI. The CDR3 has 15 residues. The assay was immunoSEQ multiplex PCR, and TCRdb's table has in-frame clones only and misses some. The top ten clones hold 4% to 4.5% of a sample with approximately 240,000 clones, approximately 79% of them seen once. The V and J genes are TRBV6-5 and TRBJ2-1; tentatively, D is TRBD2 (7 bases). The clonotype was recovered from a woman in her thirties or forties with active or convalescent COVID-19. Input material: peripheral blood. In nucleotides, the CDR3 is TGTGCCAGCAGTTCCCCGGGGGGCCCTGACTATGAGCAGTTCTTC. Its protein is CASSSPGGPDYEQFF.